This T cell receptor (beta chain) was recorded in a study of OX40 agonist ivuxolimab in advanced cancers. With baseline, cycle 4 day 1, and cycle 7 day 1 as timepoints, blood was sampled. Profiling relied on immunoSEQ multiplex PCR, and the TCRdb table lists in-frame clones only, not all of them. Found here are about 72,000 clones, approximately 92% of them singletons; the top ten hold 10% to 12%. This TCR was recovered from an adult with an advanced solid tumor such as melanoma, head and neck, liver or kidney cancer. The sample in question was CD4+ or CD8+ T cells sorted from blood, obtained in a trial of the OX40 agonist ivuxolimab.

The CDR3 DNA sequence: TGTGCCGGAGGGCAGGGGGCGGGCGAGCAGTACTTC. Protein sequence: CAGGQGAGEQYF. The chain carries TRBV2 and TRBJ2-7; 8 nucleotides line up with TRBD1. CDR3 length equals 12 residues. Germline loops: CDR1 SNHLY, CDR2 FYNNEI. Trimming at V came to 11 bases and at J to 6 bases, leaving 9 bases not matched to a gene.